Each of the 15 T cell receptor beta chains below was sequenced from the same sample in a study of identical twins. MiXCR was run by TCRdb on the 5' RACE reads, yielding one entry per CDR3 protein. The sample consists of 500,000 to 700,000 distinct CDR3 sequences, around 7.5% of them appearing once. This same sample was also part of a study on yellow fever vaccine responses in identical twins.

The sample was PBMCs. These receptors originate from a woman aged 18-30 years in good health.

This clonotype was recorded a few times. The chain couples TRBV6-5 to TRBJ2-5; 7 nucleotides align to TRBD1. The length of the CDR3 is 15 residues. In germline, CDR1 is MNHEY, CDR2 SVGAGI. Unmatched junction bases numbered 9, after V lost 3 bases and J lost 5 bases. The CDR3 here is CASSYYDRVGETQYF. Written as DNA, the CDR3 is TGTGCCAGCAGTTATTACGACAGGGTTGGGGAGACCCAGTACTTC.

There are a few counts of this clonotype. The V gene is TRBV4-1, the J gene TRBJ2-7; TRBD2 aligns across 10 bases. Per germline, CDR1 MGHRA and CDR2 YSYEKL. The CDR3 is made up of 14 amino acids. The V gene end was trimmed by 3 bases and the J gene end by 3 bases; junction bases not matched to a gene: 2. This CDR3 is CASSQGTSVYEQYF. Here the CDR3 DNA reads TGCGCCAGCAGCCAGGGGACTAGCGTCTACGAGCAGTACTTC.

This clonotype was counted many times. CDR3 DNA: TGTGCCACCAGTGATGGGACAGCAGATACGCAGTATTTT. Its protein product is CATSDGTADTQYF. This rearrangement joins TRBV24-1 to TRBJ2-3; 7 nucleotides match TRBD1. The CDR3 spans 13 residues. The V gene end was trimmed by 3 bases and the J gene end by 4 bases; junction bases not matched to a gene: 0. Germline values: CDR1 KGHDR, CDR2 SFDVKD.

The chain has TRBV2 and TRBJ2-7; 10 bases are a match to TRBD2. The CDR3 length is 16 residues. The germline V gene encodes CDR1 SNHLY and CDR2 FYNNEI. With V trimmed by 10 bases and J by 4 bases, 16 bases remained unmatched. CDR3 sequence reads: CATSPQPGLAKYEQYF. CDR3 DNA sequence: TGTGCCACCTCACCCCAACCGGGACTAGCGAAGTACGAGCAGTACTTC.

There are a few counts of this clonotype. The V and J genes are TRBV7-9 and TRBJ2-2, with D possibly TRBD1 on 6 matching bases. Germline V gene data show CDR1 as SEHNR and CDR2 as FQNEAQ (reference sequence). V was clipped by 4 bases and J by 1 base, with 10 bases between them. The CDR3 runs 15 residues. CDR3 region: CASSYRQVNTGELFF. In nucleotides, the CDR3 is TGTGCCAGCAGCTACAGACAGGTGAACACCGGGGAGCTGTTTTTT.

The CDR3 DNA reads TGTGCCATCAGTGGTTCCGTCAGGGCGGGGGGGAACCAAGAGACCCAGTACTTC. Its protein is CAISGSVRAGGNQETQYF. This sequence joins TRBV10-3 and TRBJ2-5, with 9 bases matching TRBD2. Trimming removed 4 bases from V and 0 bases from J; junction bases left unmatched: 12. The CDR3 spans 18 residues. Germline lookup yields CDR1 ENHRY and CDR2 SYGVKD.

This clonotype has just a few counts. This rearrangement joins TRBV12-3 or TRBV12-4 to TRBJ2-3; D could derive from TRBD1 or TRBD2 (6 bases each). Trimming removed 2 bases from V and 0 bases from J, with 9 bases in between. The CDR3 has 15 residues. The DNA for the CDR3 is TGTGCCAGCAGTTTACGGGGGCTAAGCACAGATACGCAGTATTTT. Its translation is CASSLRGLSTDTQYF.

This CDR3 reads CASTSAGQGNQPQHF. CDR3 bases: TGTGCCAGCACCTCAGCGGGACAGGGGAATCAGCCCCAGCATTTT. V is TRBV6-1 and J is TRBJ1-5, with 10 bases fitting TRBD1. The CDR3 spans 15 residues. Per germline, CDR1 MNHNS and CDR2 SASEGT. Germline trimming cut 7 bases from V and 4 bases from J; bases unmatched to any gene: 7.

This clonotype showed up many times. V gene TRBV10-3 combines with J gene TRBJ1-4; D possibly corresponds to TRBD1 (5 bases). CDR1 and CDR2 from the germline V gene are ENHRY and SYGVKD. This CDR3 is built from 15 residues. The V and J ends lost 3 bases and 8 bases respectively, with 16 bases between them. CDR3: CAISDGPLRGEKLFF. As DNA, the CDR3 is TGTGCCATCAGTGATGGACCCCTCCGGGGGGAAAAACTGTTTTTT.

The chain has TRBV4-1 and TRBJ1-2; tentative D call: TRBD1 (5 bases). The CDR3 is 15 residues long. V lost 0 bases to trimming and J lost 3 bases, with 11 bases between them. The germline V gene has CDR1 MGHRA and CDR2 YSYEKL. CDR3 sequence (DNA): TGCGCCAGCAGCCAAGATAACAGGAGGTACTATGGCTACACCTTC. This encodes CASSQDNRRYYGYTF.

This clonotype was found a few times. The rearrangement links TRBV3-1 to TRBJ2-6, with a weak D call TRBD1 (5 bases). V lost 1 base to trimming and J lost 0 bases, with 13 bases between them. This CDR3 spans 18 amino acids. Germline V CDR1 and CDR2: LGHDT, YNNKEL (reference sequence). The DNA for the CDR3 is TGTGCCAGCAGCCAAGTGAAGGACACCGCCTCTGGGGCCAACGTCCTGACTTTC. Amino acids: CASSQVKDTASGANVLTF.

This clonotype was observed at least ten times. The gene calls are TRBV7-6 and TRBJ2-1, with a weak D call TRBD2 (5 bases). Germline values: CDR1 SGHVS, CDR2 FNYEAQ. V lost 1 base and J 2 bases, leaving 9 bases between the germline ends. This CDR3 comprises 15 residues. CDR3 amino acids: CASSLGRIPYNEQFF. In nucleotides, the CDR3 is TGTGCCAGCAGCTTAGGGAGGATTCCCTACAATGAGCAGTTCTTC. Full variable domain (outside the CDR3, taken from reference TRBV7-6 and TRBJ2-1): GAGVSQSPRYKVTKRGQDVALRCDPISGHVSLYWYRQALGQGPEFLTYFNYEAQQDKSGLPNDRFSAERPEGSISTLTIQRTEQRDSAMYRCASSLGRIPYNEQFFGPGTRLTVL.

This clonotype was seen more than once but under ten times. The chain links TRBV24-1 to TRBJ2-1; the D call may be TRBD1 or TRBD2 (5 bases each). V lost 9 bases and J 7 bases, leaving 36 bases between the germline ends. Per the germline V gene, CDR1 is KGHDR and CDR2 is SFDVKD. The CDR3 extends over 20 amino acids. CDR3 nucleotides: TGTGCCACCTCCCAGGTGGGTGATGTGTTACAGGACCCTCGGGGTAATGAGCAGTTCTTC. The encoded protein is CATSQVGDVLQDPRGNEQFF.

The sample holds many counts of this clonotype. This CDR3 reads CASSLLGTVDQYF. Written as DNA, the CDR3 is TGTGCCAGCAGTTTACTCGGGACAGTCGATCAGTACTTC. V gene TRBV27 combines with J gene TRBJ2-4; 7 bases are shared with TRBD1. V was clipped by 2 bases and J by 12 bases; unmatched bases: 7. The CDR3 spans 13 residues. Germline assignment: CDR1 MNHEY and CDR2 SMNVEV (reference sequence).

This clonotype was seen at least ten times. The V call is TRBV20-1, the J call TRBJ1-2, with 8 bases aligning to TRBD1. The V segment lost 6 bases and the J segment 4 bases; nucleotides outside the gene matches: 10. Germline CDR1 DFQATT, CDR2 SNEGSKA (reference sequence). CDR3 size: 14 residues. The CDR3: CSARQGMGSYGYTF. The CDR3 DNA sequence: TGCAGTGCCAGACAGGGGATGGGTAGCTATGGCTACACCTTC.